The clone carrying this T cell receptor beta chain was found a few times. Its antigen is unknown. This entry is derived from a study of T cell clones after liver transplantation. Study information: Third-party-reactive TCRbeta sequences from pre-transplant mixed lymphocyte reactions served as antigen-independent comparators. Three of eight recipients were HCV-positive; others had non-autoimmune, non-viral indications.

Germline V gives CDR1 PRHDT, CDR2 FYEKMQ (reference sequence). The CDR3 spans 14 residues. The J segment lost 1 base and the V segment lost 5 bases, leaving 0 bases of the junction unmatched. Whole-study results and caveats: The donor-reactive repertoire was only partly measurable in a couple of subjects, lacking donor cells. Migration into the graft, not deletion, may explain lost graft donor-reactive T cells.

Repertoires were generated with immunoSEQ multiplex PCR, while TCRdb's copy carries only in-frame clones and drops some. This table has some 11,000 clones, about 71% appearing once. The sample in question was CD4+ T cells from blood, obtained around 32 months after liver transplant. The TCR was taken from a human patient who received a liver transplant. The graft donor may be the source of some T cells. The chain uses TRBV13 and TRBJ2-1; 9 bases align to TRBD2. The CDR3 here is CASSLAGSYNEQFF. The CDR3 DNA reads TGTGCCAGCAGCCTAGCGGGGTCCTACAATGAGCAGTTCTTC.